This TCR beta chain was identified in a study of blood T cell repertoires in COVID-19 (dated by TCRdb to about 2020). With respect to the entire study: Collaborator samples came from the United States, Italy and Spain and covered acute and convalescent phases of COVID-19. Where available, HLA class I and class II types were obtained from metadata supplied by the sample provider rather than from assay-based typing. A freely available public database, intended as a resource for researchers studying the immune response to SARS-CoV-2, is where the repertoires were released. The prospective study material was composed of cDNA or gDNA derived from T cells, B-cell-depleted T cells, or PBMCs. The samples were drawn from the first 160 participants of the ongoing ImmuneRACE study and from some 1,300 subjects provided by 6 global collaborators. Subjects who had been exposed to COVID-19, were actively infected with it, or had recovered from it provided the deeply sampled blood TCRbeta repertoires that made up the dataset. The sample metadata nearly always contained a de-identified subject ID, COVID-19 status, age in years and sex. General findings and caveats noted by the study authors: The amount of clinical and demographic metadata varied by source and participant and was provided uncurated.

TCRbeta CDR3 regions were amplified from genomic DNA using the immunoSEQ Assay, a bias-controlled multiplex PCR. For the original study's pipeline: Within the assay, amplification of reference gene primers was used to estimate how many nucleated cells each sample contained. To quantify the absolute abundance of each unique TCRbeta CDR3 rearrangement, sequence reads were collapsed and filtered. For each sample, productive Simpson clonality was calculated as the square root of Simpson's diversity index across productive rearrangements. TCRdb's version of the immuneACCESS table is confined to in-frame rearrangements and falls short of the full clone set. An unresolved V gene accounts for under half of the shortfall where checked; the remainder is of unknown origin. D and trimming come from the DNA, and the V and J calls and clone size come from that table. The sample table records 150,000 to 200,000 clones; 70% to 90% of these occur just once. Jointly, the top ten make up roughly 3.5% of the sample.

V is clipped by 5 bases and J by 1 base, and the sequence between their germline boundaries is 17 bases long. According to the germline V gene (reference sequence), CDR1 reads SEHNR and CDR2 reads FQNEAQ. From its cysteine to its phenylalanine, the CDR3 spans 16 amino acids. Only the CDR3 DNA is retained, 48 bases long and in frame from the first base. Concerning this clone itself: Its antigen remains unidentified. No qualities accompany the bases; no much larger clone lies one base away.

Each collaborating institution followed its own protocols to collect whole blood in K2EDTA tubes. For TCRbeta analysis, collaborators shipped samples as frozen whole blood, isolated PBMCs, or DNA extracted from either of those sample types. The sequence links TRBV7-9 to TRBJ1-1; the D gene cannot be named for sure. This clonotype was sampled from a man between 60 and 75 years old with acute or convalescent COVID-19. The sequencing input was peripheral blood. The bases are TGTGCCAGCAGCCTGCGCCCGAGCATCTGGAACACTGAAGCTTTCTTT. It translates as CASSLRPSIWNTEAFF. The variable domain in full, with residues beyond the CDR3 obtained from the reference TRBV7-9 and TRBJ1-1 genes, is DTGVSQNPRHKITKRGQNVTFRCDPISEHNRLYWYRQTLGQGPEFLTYFQNEAQLEKSRLLSDRFSAERPKGSFSTLEIQRTEQGDSAMYLCASSLRPSIWNTEAFFGQGTRLTVV.